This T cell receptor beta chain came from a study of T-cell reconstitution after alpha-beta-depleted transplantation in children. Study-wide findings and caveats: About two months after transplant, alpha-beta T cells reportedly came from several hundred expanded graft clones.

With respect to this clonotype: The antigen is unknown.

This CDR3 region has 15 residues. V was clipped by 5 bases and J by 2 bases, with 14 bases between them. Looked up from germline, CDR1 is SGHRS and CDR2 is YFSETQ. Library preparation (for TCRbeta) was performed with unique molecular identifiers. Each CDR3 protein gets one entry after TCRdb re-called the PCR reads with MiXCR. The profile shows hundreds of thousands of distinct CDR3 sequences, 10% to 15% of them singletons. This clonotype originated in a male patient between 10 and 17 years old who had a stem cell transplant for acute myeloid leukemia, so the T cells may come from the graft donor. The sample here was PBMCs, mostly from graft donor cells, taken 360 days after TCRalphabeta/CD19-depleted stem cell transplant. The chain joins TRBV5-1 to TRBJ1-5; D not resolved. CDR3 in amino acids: CASREGAVGNQPQHF. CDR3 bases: TGCGCCAGCAGGGAGGGAGCGGTAGGCAATCAGCCCCAGCATTTT.